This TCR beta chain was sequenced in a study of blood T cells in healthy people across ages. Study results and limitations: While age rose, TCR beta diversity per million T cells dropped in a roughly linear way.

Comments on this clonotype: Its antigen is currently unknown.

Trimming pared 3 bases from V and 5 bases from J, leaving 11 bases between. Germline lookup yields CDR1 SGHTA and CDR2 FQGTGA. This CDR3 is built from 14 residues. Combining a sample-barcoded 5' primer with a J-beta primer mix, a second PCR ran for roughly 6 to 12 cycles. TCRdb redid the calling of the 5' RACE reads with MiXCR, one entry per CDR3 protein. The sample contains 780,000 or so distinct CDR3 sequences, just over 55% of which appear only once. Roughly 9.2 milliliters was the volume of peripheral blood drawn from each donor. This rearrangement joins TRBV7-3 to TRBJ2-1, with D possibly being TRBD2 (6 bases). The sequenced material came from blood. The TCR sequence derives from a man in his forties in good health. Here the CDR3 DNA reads TGTGCCAGCAGCTTCCCGGGACTTAACAATGAGCAGTTCTTC. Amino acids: CASSFPGLNNEQFF.